This TCR beta chain originates from a study of OX40 agonist ivuxolimab in advanced cancers. With regard to this clone: Its antigen is currently unknown.

TCRdb keeps only in-frame clones here, not all; method: immunoSEQ multiplex PCR. This table has approximately 88,000 clones, roughly 84% appearing once. V dropped 4 bases and J dropped 3 bases, with 6 bases sitting between them. The CDR3 totals 11 residues. CDR1 and CDR2 from the germline V gene are SQVTM and ANQGSEA. Study-level results: Low levels of normalized T-cell clonal expansion also appeared in some nonresponders.

This clonotype originated in an adult with an advanced solid tumor such as melanoma, head and neck, liver or kidney cancer. The genes are TRBV29-1 and TRBJ1-2; TRBD1 is a possible D gene (5 bases). This specimen was CD4+ or CD8+ T cells sorted from blood, taken in a trial of the OX40 agonist ivuxolimab. The CDR3 coding sequence is TGCAGCGTTGGGGGGGACTATGGCTACACCTTC. Its protein is CSVGGDYGYTF.